The next 11 T cell receptor beta chains were all read from a single sample in a study of blood T cell repertoires in COVID-19. Clones were read by immunoSEQ multiplex PCR, and TCRdb kept only the in-frame ones, dropping some. The sample includes tens of thousands of clones, 85% to 90% seen only once; the top ten take about 2.7%. The specimen was peripheral blood. All receptors derive from a human donor in a cohort sampled during active COVID-19.

This clone was detected once. The genes are TRBV19 and TRBJ2-7, with 8 bases identical to TRBD1. Germline CDR1 and CDR2: LNHDA and SQIVND (reference sequence). The J segment lost 3 bases and the V segment lost 5 bases, leaving 12 bases of the junction unmatched. The length of the CDR3 is 16 residues. The CDR3, as DNA: TGTGCCAGTAGTCTTGGCGGGACAGGATTGGTCTACGAGCAGTACTTC. Translating gives CASSLGGTGLVYEQYF.

The chain links TRBV9 to TRBJ2-5, with TRBD2 matching 10 bases. This CDR3 spans 15 amino acids. V gave up 3 bases and J gave up 4 bases; unmatched junction bases: 6. The germline V gene has CDR1 SGDLS and CDR2 YYNGEE. The CDR3 DNA sequence: TGTGCCAGCAGCGAGCGGGGGGGGAAGGTAGAGACCCAGTACTTC. It encodes CASSERGGKVETQYF.

This chain uses TRBV19 with TRBJ1-5, with TRBD1 matching over 7 bases. CDR1 and CDR2 from the germline V gene are LNHDA and SQIVND (reference sequence). This CDR3 spans 16 amino acids. The V segment lost 6 bases and the J segment 1 base; nucleotides outside the gene matches: 9. CDR3 sequence (DNA): TGTGCCAGTAGAGATACAGGGGCTCCAAGCAATCAGCCCCAGCATTTT. Translation: CASRDTGAPSNQPQHF.

This chain uses TRBV7-2 with TRBJ2-7; D may be TRBD1 (7 bases). The V gene's germline CDR1 is SGHTA and CDR2 FQGNSA. Deletions cut 5 bases from V and 5 bases from J, with 22 bases between. The CDR3 is made up of 16 amino acids. CDR3 in amino acids: CASSPQSAGGSHEQYF. CDR3 sequence (DNA): TGTGCCAGCAGCCCCCAGTCGGCAGGGGGGTCCCACGAGCAGTACTTC. Together with reference TRBV7-2 and TRBJ2-7, the CDR3 gives the full variable domain: GAGVSQSPSNKVTEKGKDVELRCDPISGHTALYWYRQSLGQGLEFLIYFQGNSAPDKSGLPSDRFSAERTGGSVSTLTIQRTQQEDSAVYLCASSPQSAGGSHEQYFGPGTRLTVT.

V and J are TRBV6-2 or TRBV6-3 and TRBJ1-1, with D possibly matching TRBD1 (6 bases). The CDR3 sequence is 15 residues long. V was clipped by 2 bases and J by 1 base, with 11 bases between them. Per germline, CDR1 MNHEY and CDR2 SVGEGT. The CDR3 DNA reads as TGTGCCAGCAGTTACACCCCAGGGGAGAACACTGAAGCTTTCTTT. Amino acids: CASSYTPGENTEAFF.

This sequence joins TRBV6-6 and TRBJ1-3; no clear D. The germline V gene encodes CDR1 MNHNY and CDR2 SVGAGI (reference sequence). The CDR3 runs to 17 residues. V dropped 5 bases and J dropped 0 bases, with 17 bases sitting between them. Here the CDR3 reads CASSPNRGSGSGNTIYF. The DNA for the CDR3 is TGTGCCAGCAGTCCAAATCGGGGTTCAGGCTCTGGAAACACCATATATTTT.

V gene TRBV27 combines with J gene TRBJ1-2; 9 nucleotides align to TRBD1. J lost 5 bases, V lost 6 bases, and 4 bases had no gene match. Germline CDR1 is MNHEY and CDR2 is SMNVEV (reference sequence). This CDR3 contains 13 residues. The CDR3 is CASRNRGLYGYTF. DNA of the CDR3: TGTGCCAGCAGAAACAGGGGGCTTTATGGCTACACCTTC.

This chain uses TRBV12-3 or TRBV12-4 with TRBJ2-1, with 8 positions matching TRBD1. V was clipped by 6 bases and J by 5 bases; unmatched bases: 3. The CDR3 sequence is 13 residues long. The CDR3 nucleotides are TGTGCCAGCAGGGACAGGGATAACAATGAGCAGTTCTTC. Protein product: CASRDRDNNEQFF.

The chain uses TRBV7-6 and TRBJ2-7; weak D call: TRBD1 (5 bases). The V gene lost 2 bases and the J gene lost 2 bases, with 10 bases spanning the gap. The CDR3 contains 14 residues. Germline assignment: CDR1 SGHVS and CDR2 FNYEAQ. CDR3 sequence reads: CASSLRAGPYEQYF. The DNA for the CDR3 is TGTGCCAGCAGCTTAAGGGCAGGGCCCTACGAGCAGTACTTC.

In its sample, this clone was seen once. The chain links TRBV27 to TRBJ1-1; the D gene is possibly TRBD1 (6 bases). The germline V gene encodes CDR1 MNHEY and CDR2 SMNVEV (reference sequence). This CDR3 region has 17 residues. Trimming cost V 3 bases and J 4 bases, with 21 bases left between them. The CDR3 region has the DNA TGTGCCAGCAGTTTTATCGCTGGGGGGGGGCTGGGCACTGAAGCTTTCTTT. Its protein is CASSFIAGGGLGTEAFF.

J is TRBJ1-5 and V is TRBV7-6, with TRBD1 identical over 7 bases. J gave up 3 bases and V 4 bases, and 3 bases lay outside the gene matches. CDR1 and CDR2 (germline): SGHVS, FNYEAQ. This CDR3 is built from 14 residues. The CDR3 coding sequence is TGTGCCAGCAGCTCCGAGGGGGCCAATCAGCCCCAGCATTTT. Protein product: CASSSEGANQPQHF.